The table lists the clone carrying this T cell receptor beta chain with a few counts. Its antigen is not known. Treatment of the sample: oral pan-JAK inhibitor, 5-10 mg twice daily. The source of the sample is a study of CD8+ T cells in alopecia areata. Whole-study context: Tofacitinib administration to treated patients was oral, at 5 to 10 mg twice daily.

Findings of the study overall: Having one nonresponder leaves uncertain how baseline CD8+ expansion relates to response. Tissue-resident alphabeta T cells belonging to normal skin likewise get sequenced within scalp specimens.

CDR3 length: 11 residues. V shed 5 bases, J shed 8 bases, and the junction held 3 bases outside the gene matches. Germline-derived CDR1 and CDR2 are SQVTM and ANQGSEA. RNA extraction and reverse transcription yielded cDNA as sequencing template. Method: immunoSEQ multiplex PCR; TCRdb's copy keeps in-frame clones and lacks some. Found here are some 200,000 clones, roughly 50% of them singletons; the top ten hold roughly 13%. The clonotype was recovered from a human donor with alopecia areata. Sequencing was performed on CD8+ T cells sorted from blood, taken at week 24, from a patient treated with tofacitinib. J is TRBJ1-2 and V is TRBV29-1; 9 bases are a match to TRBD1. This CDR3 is CSVRDREGYTF. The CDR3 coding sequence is TGCAGCGTTCGGGACAGGGAAGGCTACACCTTC.